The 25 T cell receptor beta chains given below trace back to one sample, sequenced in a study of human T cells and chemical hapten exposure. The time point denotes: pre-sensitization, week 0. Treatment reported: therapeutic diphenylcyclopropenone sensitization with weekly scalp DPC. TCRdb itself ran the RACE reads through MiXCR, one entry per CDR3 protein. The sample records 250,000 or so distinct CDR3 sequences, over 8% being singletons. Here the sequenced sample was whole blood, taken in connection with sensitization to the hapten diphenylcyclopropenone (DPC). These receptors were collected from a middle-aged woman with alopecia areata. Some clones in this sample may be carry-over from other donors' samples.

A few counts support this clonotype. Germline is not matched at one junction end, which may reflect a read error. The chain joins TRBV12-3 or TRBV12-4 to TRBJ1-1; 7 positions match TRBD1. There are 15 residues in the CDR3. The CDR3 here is CASSGQERVNTEAFF. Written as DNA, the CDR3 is TGTGCCAGCAGTGGACAGGAACGGGTGAATACTGAAGCTTTCTTT.

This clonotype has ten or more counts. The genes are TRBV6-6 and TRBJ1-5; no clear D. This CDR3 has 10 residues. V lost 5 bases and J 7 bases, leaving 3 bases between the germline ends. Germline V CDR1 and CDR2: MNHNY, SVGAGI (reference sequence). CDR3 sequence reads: CASSRQPQHF. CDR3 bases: TGTGCCAGCAGTAGACAGCCCCAGCATTTT.

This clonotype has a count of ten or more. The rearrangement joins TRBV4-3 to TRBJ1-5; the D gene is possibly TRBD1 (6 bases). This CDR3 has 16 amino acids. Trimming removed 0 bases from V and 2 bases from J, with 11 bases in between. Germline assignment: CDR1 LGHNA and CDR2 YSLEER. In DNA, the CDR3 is TGCGCCAGCAGCCAAGAGCCGGGGGCTGGCAATCAGCCCCAGCATTTT. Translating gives CASSQEPGAGNQPQHF.

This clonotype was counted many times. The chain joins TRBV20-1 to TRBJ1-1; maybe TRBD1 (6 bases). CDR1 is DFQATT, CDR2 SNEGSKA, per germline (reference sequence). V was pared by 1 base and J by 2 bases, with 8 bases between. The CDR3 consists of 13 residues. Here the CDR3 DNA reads TGCAGTGCTAGAGGGACAGAAAACACTGAAGCTTTCTTT. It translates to CSARGTENTEAFF.

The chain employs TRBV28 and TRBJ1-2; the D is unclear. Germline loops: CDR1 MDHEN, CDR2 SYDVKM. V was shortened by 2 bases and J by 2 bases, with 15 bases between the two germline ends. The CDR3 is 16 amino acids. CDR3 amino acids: CASSLVGISGNYGYTF. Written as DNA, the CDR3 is TGTGCCAGCAGTTTAGTAGGGATCTCGGGCAACTATGGCTACACCTTC.

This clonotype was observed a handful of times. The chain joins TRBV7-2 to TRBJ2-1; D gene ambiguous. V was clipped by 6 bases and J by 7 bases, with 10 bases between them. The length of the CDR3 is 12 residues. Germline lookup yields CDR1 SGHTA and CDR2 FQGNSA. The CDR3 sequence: CASRPSWNEQFF. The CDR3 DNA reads TGTGCCAGCAGGCCAAGTTGGAATGAGCAGTTCTTC. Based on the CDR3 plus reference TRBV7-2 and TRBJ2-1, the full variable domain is GAGVSQSPSNKVTEKGKDVELRCDPISGHTALYWYRQSLGQGLEFLIYFQGNSAPDKSGLPSDRFSAERTGGSVSTLTIQRTQQEDSAVYLCASRPSWNEQFFGPGTRLTVL.

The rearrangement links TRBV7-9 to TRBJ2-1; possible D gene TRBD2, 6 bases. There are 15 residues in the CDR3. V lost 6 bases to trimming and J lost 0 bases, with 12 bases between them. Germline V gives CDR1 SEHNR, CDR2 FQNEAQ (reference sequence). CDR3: CASRYSGYSYNEQFF. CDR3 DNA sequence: TGTGCCAGCAGGTATAGCGGATACTCCTACAATGAGCAGTTCTTC.

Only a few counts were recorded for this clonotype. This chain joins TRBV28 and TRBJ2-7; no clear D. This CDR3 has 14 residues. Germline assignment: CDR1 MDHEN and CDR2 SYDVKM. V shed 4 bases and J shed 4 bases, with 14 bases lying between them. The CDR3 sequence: CASSSGRRFYEQYF. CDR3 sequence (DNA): TGTGCCAGCAGTTCGGGTCGACGATTTTACGAGCAGTACTTC.

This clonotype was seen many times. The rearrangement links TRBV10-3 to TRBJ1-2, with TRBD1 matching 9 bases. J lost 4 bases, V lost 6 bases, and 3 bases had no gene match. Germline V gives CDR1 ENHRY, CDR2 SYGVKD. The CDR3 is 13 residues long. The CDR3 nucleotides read TGTGCCATCAGCCCGACAGGGGGCTATGGCTACACCTTC. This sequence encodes CAISPTGGYGYTF.

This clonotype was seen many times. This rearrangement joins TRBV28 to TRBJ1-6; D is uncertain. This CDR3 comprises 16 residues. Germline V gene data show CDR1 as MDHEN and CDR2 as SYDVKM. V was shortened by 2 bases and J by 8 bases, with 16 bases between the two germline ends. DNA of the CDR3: TGTGCCAGCAGTTTAACGGGGTTTAAGGGCGATTCACCCCTCCACTTT. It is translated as CASSLTGFKGDSPLHF.

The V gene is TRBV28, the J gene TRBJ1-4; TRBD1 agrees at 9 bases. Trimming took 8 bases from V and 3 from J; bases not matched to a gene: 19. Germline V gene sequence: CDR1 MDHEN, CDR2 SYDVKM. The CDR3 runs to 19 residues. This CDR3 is CASGLIGTGRHAPNEKLFF. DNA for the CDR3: TGTGCCAGCGGTCTTATCGGGACAGGGCGCCACGCACCTAATGAAAAACTGTTTTTT.

The CDR3 sequence is CASLRPSTEAFF. In DNA form, the CDR3 reads TGTGCCAGCTTACGGCCGAGCACTGAAGCTTTCTTT. J is TRBJ1-1 and V is TRBV18; D is ambiguous. V gave up 7 bases and J gave up 4 bases, with 10 bases separating them. Germline V gene data show CDR1 as KGHSH and CDR2 as LQKENI. This CDR3 has 12 residues.

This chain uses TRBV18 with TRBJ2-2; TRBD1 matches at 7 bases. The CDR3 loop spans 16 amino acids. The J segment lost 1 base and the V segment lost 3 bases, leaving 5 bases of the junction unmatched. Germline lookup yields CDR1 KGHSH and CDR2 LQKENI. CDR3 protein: CASSPQTGRNTGELFF. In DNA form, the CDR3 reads TGTGCCAGCTCACCTCAGACAGGGAGGAACACCGGGGAGCTGTTTTTT. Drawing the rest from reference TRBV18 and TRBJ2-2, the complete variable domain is NAGVMQNPRHLVRRRGQEARLRCSPMKGHSHVYWYRQLPEEGLKFMVYLQKENIIDESGMPKERFSAEFPKEGPSILRIQQVVRGDSAAYFCASSPQTGRNTGELFFGEGSRLTVL.

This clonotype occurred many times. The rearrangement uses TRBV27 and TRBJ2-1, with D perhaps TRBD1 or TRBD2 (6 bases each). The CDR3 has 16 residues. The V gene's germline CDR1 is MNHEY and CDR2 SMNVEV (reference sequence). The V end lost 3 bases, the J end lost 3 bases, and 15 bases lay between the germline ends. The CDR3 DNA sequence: TGTGCCAGCAGTTTGGAAGGGGGGCTGAACTACAATGAGCAGTTCTTC. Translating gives CASSLEGGLNYNEQFF.

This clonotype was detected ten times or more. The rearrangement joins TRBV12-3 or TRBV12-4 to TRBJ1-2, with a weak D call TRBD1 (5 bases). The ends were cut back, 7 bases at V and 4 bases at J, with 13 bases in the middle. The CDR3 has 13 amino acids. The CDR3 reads CASTFTGSYGYTF. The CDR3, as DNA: TGTGCCAGCACCTTTACAGGTTCCTATGGCTACACCTTC.

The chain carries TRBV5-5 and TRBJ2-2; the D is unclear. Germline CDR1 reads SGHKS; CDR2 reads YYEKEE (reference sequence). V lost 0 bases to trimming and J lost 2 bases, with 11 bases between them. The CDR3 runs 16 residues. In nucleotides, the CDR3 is TGTGCCAGCAGCTTGGTGGGTAGATTAAACACCGGGGAGCTGTTTTTT. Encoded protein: CASSLVGRLNTGELFF.

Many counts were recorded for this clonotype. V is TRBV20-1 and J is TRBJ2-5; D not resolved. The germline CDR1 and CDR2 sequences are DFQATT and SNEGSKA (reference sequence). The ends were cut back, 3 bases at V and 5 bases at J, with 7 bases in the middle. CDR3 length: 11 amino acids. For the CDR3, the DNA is TGCAGTGCTAGCGACGTCGAGACCCAGTACTTC. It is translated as CSASDVETQYF.

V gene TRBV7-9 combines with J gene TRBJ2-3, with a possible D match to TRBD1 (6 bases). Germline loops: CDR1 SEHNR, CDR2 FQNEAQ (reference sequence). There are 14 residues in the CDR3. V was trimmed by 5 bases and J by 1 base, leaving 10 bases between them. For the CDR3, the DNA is TGTGCCAGCAGCGATGCAGGGGGCACAGATACGCAGTATTTT. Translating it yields CASSDAGGTDTQYF.

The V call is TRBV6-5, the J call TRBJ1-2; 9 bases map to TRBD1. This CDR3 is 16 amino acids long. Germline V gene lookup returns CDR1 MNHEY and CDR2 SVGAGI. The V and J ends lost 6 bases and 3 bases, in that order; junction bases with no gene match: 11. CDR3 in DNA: TGTGCCAGCAGCCGATCCCGGACAGGGGCGTACTATGGCTACACCTTC. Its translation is CASSRSRTGAYYGYTF.

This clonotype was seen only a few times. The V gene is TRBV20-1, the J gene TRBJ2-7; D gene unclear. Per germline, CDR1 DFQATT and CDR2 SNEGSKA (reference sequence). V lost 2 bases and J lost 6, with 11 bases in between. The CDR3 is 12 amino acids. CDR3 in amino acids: CSARYQSPEQYF. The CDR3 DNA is TGCAGTGCTAGATACCAATCACCCGAGCAGTACTTC.

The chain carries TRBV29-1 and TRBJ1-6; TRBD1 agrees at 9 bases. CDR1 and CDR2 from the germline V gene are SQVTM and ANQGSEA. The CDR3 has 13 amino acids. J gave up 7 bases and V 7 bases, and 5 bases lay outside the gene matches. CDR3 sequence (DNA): TGCAGCGCCGGGACAGGGACCAATTCACCCCTCCACTTT. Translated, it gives CSAGTGTNSPLHF.

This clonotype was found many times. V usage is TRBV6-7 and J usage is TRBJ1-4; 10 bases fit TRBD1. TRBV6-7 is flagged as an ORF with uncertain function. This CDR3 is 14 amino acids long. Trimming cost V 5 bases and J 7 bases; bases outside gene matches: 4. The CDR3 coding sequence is TGTGCCAGCAGTCCCCGGGACAGGGGTGAAAAACTGTTTTTT. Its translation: CASSPRDRGEKLFF.

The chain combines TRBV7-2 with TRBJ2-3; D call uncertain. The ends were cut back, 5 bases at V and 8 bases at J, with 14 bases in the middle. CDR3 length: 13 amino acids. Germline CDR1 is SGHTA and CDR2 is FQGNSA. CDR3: CASSPDGKGTQYF. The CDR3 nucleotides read TGTGCCAGCAGCCCGGACGGAAAGGGTACGCAGTATTTT.

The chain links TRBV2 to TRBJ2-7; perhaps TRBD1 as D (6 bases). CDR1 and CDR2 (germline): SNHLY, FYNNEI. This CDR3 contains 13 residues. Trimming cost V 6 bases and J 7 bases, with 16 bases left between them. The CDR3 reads CASRTQGTGEQYF. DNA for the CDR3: TGTGCCAGCAGGACACAGGGCACGGGGGAGCAGTACTTC.

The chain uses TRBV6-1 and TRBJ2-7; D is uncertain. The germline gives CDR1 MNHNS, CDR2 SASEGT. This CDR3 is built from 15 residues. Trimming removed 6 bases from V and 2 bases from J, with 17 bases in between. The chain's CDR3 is CASRRTSDLAYEQYF. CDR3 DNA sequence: TGTGCCAGCAGGCGGACCTCAGACCTGGCCTACGAGCAGTACTTC.